This is a list of T cell receptor beta chains from one sample in a study of identical twins. From the 5' RACE reads, TCRdb called clonotypes with MiXCR, one entry per CDR3 protein. The profile shows hundreds of thousands of distinct CDR3 sequences, around 6% of them singletons. The sequenced sample consisted of naive T cells sorted from blood. Receptors originate from a man aged 18-30 years in good health. Each CDR3 is given with its conserved first and last residue. Fields, in order: V gene, J gene, clone size, D gene, CDR3 DNA, CDR3 protein. D genes are given only for firm matches. Some rows have no size entry. The others give once, few or many, or a class for an expanded clone.

TRBV28,TRBJ2-2,many,NA,TGTGCCAGCTTGGAGGGAGTCGTCGGGGAGCTGTTTTTT,CASLEGVVGELFF
TRBV6-5,TRBJ2-1,NA,NA,TGTGCCAGCAGTTACGTGACAGCAGACAATGAGCAGTTCTTC,CASSYVTADNEQFF
TRBV7-9,TRBJ2-5,NA,NA,TGTGCCAGCAGCTGGGCCGGGGGGCTGCAAGAGACCCAGTACTTC,CASSWAGGLQETQYF
TRBV13,TRBJ2-4,many,TRBD2,TGTGCCAGCAGTCCGGGACTAGCGGGCCTAGCCAAAAACATTCAGTACTTC,CASSPGLAGLAKNIQYF
TRBV3-1,TRBJ2-2,NA,TRBD1,TGTGCCAGCAGCCAAGGCAGGGGGTCCGCCGGGGAGCTGTTTTTT,CASSQGRGSAGELFF
TRBV11-2,TRBJ1-1,few,TRBD1,TGTGCCAGCAGGCGACAGGGGAAGAACACTGAAGCTTTCTTT,CASRRQGKNTEAFF
TRBV5-1,TRBJ2-5,many,TRBD2,TGCGCCAGCAGCTCCGGGACTAGCGGGGCGGGAGAGACCCAGTACTTC,CASSSGTSGAGETQYF
TRBV24-1,TRBJ2-1,many,NA,TGTGCCACCAGTGATTTGGTCAATGAGCAGTTCTTC,CATSDLVNEQFF
TRBV4-3,TRBJ1-3,many,TRBD1,TGCGCCAGCAGCCAAGAAGGGACAGGGGTCAACTCTGGAAACACCATATATTTT,CASSQEGTGVNSGNTIYF
TRBV12-3/TRBV12-4,TRBJ2-1,many,TRBD1,TGTGCCAGCAGTCAGGGACAGACTAATGAGCAGTTCTTC,CASSQGQTNEQFF
TRBV15,TRBJ2-1,few,NA,TGTGCCACCAGCCCACCTACGGGGCCCAATGAGCAGTTCTTC,CATSPPTGPNEQFF
TRBV7-2,TRBJ2-3,few,NA,TGTGCCAGCAGCCGCCTCCTGGCAGATACGCAGTATTTT,CASSRLLADTQYF
TRBV6-1,TRBJ2-2,few,NA,TGTGCCAGCATGCAGGGGCATAACACCGGGGAGCTGTTTTTT,CASMQGHNTGELFF
TRBV9,TRBJ2-5,many,TRBD1,TGTGCCAGCAGCGTAGAAAGGGGGCGAGAGACCCAGTACTTC,CASSVERGRETQYF
TRBV29-1,TRBJ1-1,many,NA,TGCAGCGTTGAATTGGGGAGGGGGAACACTGAAGCTTTCTTT,CSVELGRGNTEAFF
TRBV20-1,TRBJ2-2,many,NA,TGCAGTGCCCGGACTGCGAACACCGGGGAGCTGTTTTTT,CSARTANTGELFF
TRBV20-1,TRBJ2-1,many,TRBD2,TGCAGTGCTAGAGACGCCCTAGCGGGCTCCCCCTGGGGTGAGCAGTTCTTC,CSARDALAGSPWGEQFF
TRBV6-1,TRBJ2-1,few,TRBD2,TGTGCCAGCAGGGTCAGCGGGGGTGAATACAATGAGCAGTTCTTC,CASRVSGGEYNEQFF
TRBV25-1,TRBJ1-3,few,TRBD1,TGTGCCAGCAGAGCCGGACAGGGACCGTTACCTGGAAACACCATATATTTT,CASRAGQGPLPGNTIYF
TRBV20-1,TRBJ1-3,many,TRBD1,TGCAGTGCCCACCACAGGGGAATACCCGGAAACACCATATATTTT,CSAHHRGIPGNTIYF
TRBV6-1,TRBJ2-5,NA,NA,TGTGCCAGCAACCCGGGACTGGAAGAGACCCAGTACTTC,CASNPGLEETQYF
TRBV12-3/TRBV12-4,TRBJ2-7,many,TRBD2,TGTGCCAGCACTAGCGGGAGTGCGGGTTGGTACGAGCAGTACTTC,CASTSGSAGWYEQYF
TRBV10-3,TRBJ2-5,many,NA,TGTGCCATCAGTGCGCCGGCGGCCCAAGAGACCCAGTACTTC,CAISAPAAQETQYF
TRBV14,TRBJ2-7,NA,TRBD1,TGTGCCAGCAGCAGAACCGGGACAGGGACTTACGAGCTGTACTTC,CASSRTGTGTYELYF
TRBV20-1,TRBJ2-2,many,NA,TGCAGTGCTAGAGGGCAACAAAACACCGGGGAGCTGTTTTTT,CSARGQQNTGELFF
TRBV29-1,TRBJ2-5,NA,TRBD1,TGCAGCGCAACACCGGGACAGGGCGGCCAAGAGACCCAGTACTTC,CSATPGQGGQETQYF
TRBV20-1,TRBJ2-7,few,TRBD2,TGCAGTGTCTTTGGACTAGCGGGAGACCCCTACGAGCAGTACTTC,CSVFGLAGDPYEQYF
TRBV29-1,TRBJ2-3,many,NA,TGCAGCGCCCGGGACGGGTCGTTTAGCACAGATACGCAGTATTTT,CSARDGSFSTDTQYF
TRBV7-2,TRBJ2-1,many,TRBD1,TGTGCCAGCAGCCGCCAGGGGGTTGAGCAGTTCTTC,CASSRQGVEQFF
TRBV7-2,TRBJ2-7,many,TRBD2,TGTGCCAGCAGCTCATATAGCGGGAGGGGATACGAGCAGTACTTC,CASSSYSGRGYEQYF
TRBV2,TRBJ2-1,NA,NA,TGTGCCAGCAGTGTGGAGGTCCCCCCCTACAATGAGCAGTTCTTC,CASSVEVPPYNEQFF
TRBV20-1,TRBJ2-3,many,NA,TGCAGTGCTAGAGGATTGAGTGCGGATACGCAGTATTTT,CSARGLSADTQYF
TRBV27,TRBJ2-5,few,NA,TGTGCCAGCAGTACTTACGCCAGCAGCCTGGGTGGCAGGGCAGGGGAGACCCAGTACTTC,CASSTYASSLGGRAGETQYF
TRBV12-3/TRBV12-4,TRBJ1-5,NA,NA,TGTGCCAGCAGTCAGGGGAACAATCAGCCCCAGCATTTT,CASSQGNNQPQHF
TRBV12-3/TRBV12-4,TRBJ1-5,many,NA,TGTGCCAGCACCTCGCTACAGGGTCGGTATCAGCCCCAGCATTTT,CASTSLQGRYQPQHF
TRBV20-1,TRBJ2-1,many,TRBD2,TGCAGTGCCGAACTAGCGGGAGTCGCCAATGAGCAGTTCTTC,CSAELAGVANEQFF
TRBV4-2,TRBJ1-4,NA,TRBD1,TGTGCCAGCAGCCAAGATAGGACAGGGTTTTATGAAAAACTGTTTTTT,CASSQDRTGFYEKLFF
TRBV7-9,TRBJ1-6,NA,TRBD1,TGTGCCAGCAGCGCAGGGGGTCAGGATTCACCCCTCCACTTT,CASSAGGQDSPLHF
TRBV21-1,TRBJ2-3,few,NA,TGTGCCAGCAGCAAAGGGACTAGCGGGGGACGCACAGATACGCAGTATTTT,CASSKGTSGGRTDTQYF
TRBV4-2,TRBJ2-3,NA,NA,TGTGCCAGCAGCCAAGTCTCGCTCCCAGATACGCAGTATTTT,CASSQVSLPDTQYF
TRBV4-2,TRBJ2-3,many,NA,TGTGCCAGCAGCCAAGATCCACAAAGAGGGGATACGCAGTATTTT,CASSQDPQRGDTQYF